This T cell receptor beta chain originates from a study of T-cell memory formation after mild COVID-19. One entry per CDR3 protein, called by TCRdb with MiXCR from the 5' RACE reads. Seen here are 110,000 or so distinct CDR3 sequences, roughly 20% observed once, and the top ten hold roughly two fifths. This clonotype has more than one count but fewer than ten. CDR3 length: 14 residues. Germline assignment: CDR1 KGHDR and CDR2 SFDVKD. The trim removed 9 bases at V and 0 bases at J, leaving 3 bases unmatched. The sample taken for sequencing was PBMCs or a T cell subset sorted from them (not recorded which). The chain links TRBV24-1 to TRBJ2-2; TRBD2 matches at 7 bases. The clonotype originates from a man between 18 and 35 years old who had mild COVID-19 (a few samples of this study predate the infection). Cell type and time point are not known. The CDR3 protein is CATQRDANTGELFF. In DNA form, the CDR3 reads TGTGCCACCCAGCGGGACGCGAACACCGGGGAGCTGTTTTTT.